The 6 T cell receptor beta chains below all came from one sample that was sequenced in a study of a mutant IDH1 vaccine in newly diagnosed glioma. Regarding time point: week 23, last vaccination. Every single dose of the vaccine, 300 ug of mutant IDH1 20-mer peptide, came with topical imiquimod. These receptors lack a known antigen. Produced via immunoSEQ multiplex PCR; TCRdb's table is partial and in-frame only. The data contain tens of thousands of clones, about 80% of them singletons. The sequencing used PBMCs, collected from a glioma patient whose treatment included an IDH1 peptide vaccine. The receptors derive from a man aged 35 to 55 with glioma.

The V call is TRBV5-1, the J call TRBJ2-7; D is ambiguous. In germline, CDR1 is SGHRS, CDR2 YFSETQ. The CDR3 loop spans 11 amino acids. Trimming took off 3 bases at V and 3 bases at J, with 4 bases between the two ends. As DNA, the CDR3 is TGCGCCAGCAGCTCCGACTACGAGCAGTACTTC. Translated, it gives CASSSDYEQYF. Looking up the rest from reference TRBV5-1 and TRBJ2-7 gives the full variable domain: KAGVTQTPRYLIKTRGQQVTLSCSPISGHRSVSWYQQTPGQGLQFLFEYFSETQRNKGNFPGRFSGRQFSNSRSEMNVSTLELGDSALYLCASSSDYEQYFGPGTRLTVT.

Relative to its sample, this clone is medium-sized. Here the CDR3 DNA reads TGTGCCAGCAGTTACGAAGGGACGGCAAAAGCTTTCTTT. It specifies CASSYEGTAKAFF. The chain combines TRBV6-5 with TRBJ1-1; TRBD1 might be the D (5 bases). Germline loops: CDR1 MNHEY, CDR2 SVGAGI. V gave up 2 bases and J gave up 9 bases, with 13 bases separating them. The CDR3 runs 13 residues.

The V and J genes are TRBV5-4 and TRBJ1-2, with a possible D match to TRBD1 (5 bases). With 5 bases removed from V and 7 bases from J, the gap between germline ends came to 18 bases. CDR1 and CDR2 (germline): SGHNT, YYREEE (reference sequence). The CDR3 consists of 14 residues. The CDR3 is CASRGQGVWSGYTF. CDR3 DNA: TGTGCCAGCAGAGGTCAGGGAGTTTGGTCTGGCTACACCTTC.

The chain has TRBV5-1 and TRBJ2-5; D remains unclear. This CDR3 has 14 residues. Germline CDR1 and CDR2: SGHRS and YFSETQ. Trimming pared 5 bases from V and 5 bases from J, leaving 16 bases between. CDR3 bases: TGCGCCAGCAGGCGAGCTGGGGTCGGTGAGACCCAGTACTTC. This sequence encodes CASRRAGVGETQYF.

The V and J genes are TRBV5-1 and TRBJ2-7; TRBD1 agrees at 10 bases. This CDR3 has 16 amino acids. Germline lookup yields CDR1 SGHRS and CDR2 YFSETQ. The trim removed 4 bases at V and 6 bases at J, leaving 13 bases unmatched. CDR3 sequence (DNA): TGCGCCAGCAGCCAAATCATGGGGGGACAGGGGCTCGAGCAGTACTTC. This sequence encodes CASSQIMGGQGLEQYF.

In its sample, this clone was seen once. The chain employs TRBV9 and TRBJ2-7; 15 bases are shared with TRBD2. The CDR3 sequence is 17 residues long. V lost 0 bases and J lost 4; bases outside the gene matches: 5. Germline loops: CDR1 SGDLS, CDR2 YYNGEE. The chain's CDR3 is CASSVGTSGGAIYEQYF. CDR3 bases: TGTGCCAGCAGCGTAGGGACTAGCGGGGGGGCCATATACGAGCAGTACTTC.